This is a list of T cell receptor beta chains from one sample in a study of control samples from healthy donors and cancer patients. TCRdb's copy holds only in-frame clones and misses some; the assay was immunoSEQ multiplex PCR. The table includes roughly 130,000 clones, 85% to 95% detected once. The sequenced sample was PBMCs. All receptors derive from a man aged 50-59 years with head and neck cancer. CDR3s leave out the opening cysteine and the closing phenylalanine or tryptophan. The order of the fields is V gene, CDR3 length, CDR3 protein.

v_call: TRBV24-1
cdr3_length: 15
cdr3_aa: ATSDSRSGILQETQY

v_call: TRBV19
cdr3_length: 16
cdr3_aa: ASSTRTIDRGQNRALH

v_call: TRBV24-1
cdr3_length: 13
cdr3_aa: ATTPGQGLTYEQY

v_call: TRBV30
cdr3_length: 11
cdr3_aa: AWDLGQTYEQY

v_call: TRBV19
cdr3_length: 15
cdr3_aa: ASSRAADPSNTGELF

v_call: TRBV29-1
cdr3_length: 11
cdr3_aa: SVRRVGNYGYT

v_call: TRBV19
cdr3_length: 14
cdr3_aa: ASSPTAPAAQETQY

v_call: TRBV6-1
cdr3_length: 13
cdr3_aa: ASSEMLAGSYEQY

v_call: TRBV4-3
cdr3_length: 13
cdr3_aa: ASSPQRAHTGELF

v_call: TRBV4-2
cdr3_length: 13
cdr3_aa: ASSQASGIQETQY

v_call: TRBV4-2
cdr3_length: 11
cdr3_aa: ASSPNSGNTIY

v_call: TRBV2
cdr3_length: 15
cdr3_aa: ASSESGGLSSTDTQY

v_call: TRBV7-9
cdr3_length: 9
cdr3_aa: ASSWAVEQY

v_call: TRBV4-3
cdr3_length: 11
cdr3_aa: ASSRFEGAEAF

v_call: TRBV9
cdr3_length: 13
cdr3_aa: ASSVTDRINQPQH

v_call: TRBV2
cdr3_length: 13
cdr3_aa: ASTRDQGVKYGYT

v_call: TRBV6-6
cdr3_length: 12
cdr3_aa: ASSYDRMNTEAF